This TCR beta chain was recovered during a study of technical replicates of blood from a few donors. Libraries were prepared by immunoSEQ multiplex PCR; TCRdb keeps only in-frame clonotypes and omits some of them. The table lists more than 90,000 clones, approximately 95% of them singletons. Germline values: CDR1 MRHNA, CDR2 SNTAGT. Deletions cut 6 bases from V and 1 base from J, with 7 bases between. The CDR3 is 13 amino acids. Sequencing input: T cells isolated from PBMCs. The TCR comes from a human donor in good health. The V call is TRBV6-4, the J call TRBJ2-1; D might be TRBD2 (6 bases). The CDR3 here is CASRGGSYNEQFF. Written as DNA, the CDR3 is TGTGCCAGCAGGGGGGGATCCTACAATGAGCAGTTCTTC.